This T cell receptor (beta chain) was recorded in a study of blood T cell repertoires in COVID-19. Study background: Both acute and convalescent COVID-19 samples were obtained from the United States, Italy and Spain. PBMCs, B-cell-depleted T cells, or T cells provided the cDNA or gDNA that made up the material.

The repertoire was sequenced with immunoSEQ multiplex PCR; TCRdb's copy has only in-frame clones and lacks some. Of around 46,000 clones listed, approximately 80% are singletons. This clone rates as large. The same CDR3 also results from other DNA sequences found in this sample. The CDR3 extends over 15 amino acids. CDR1 is SEHNR, CDR2 FQNEAQ, per germline (reference sequence). J was trimmed by 0 bases and V by 4 bases; bases with no gene match: 1. Sequencing was done on a sample of peripheral blood. The rearrangement links TRBV7-9 to TRBJ1-3, with 9 bases lining up with TRBD1. The TCR comes from a human donor with active or convalescent COVID-19. The donor label of this sample is uncertain. CDR3 protein: CASSWGQGSGNTIYF. Here the CDR3 DNA reads TGTGCCAGCAGCTGGGGACAGGGCTCTGGAAACACCATATATTTT.